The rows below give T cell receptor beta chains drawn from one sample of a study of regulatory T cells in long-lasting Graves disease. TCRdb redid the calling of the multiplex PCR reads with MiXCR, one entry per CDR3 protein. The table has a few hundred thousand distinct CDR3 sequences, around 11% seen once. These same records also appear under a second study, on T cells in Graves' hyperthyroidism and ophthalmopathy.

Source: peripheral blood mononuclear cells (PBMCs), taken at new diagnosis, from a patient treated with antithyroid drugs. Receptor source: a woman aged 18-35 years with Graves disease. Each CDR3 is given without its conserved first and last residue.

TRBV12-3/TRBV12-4 ASRAGAHHANEQF
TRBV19 ASSATGAGDTQY
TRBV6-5 ASSSGQGVFNQPQH
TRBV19 ASSSRPFGANTGELF
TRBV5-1 ASSLGWDWITDTQY
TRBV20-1 SASPTQEINYGYT
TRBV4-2 ASSQDSGTSGGVSVAQY
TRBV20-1 SATPHRDLRVQY
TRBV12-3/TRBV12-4 ASSSGATGDYGYT
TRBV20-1 SARRQGWLGNEQF
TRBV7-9 ASTSREGSETQY
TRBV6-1 ASRNRQGRNQPQH
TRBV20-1 SARVAGGSTDTQY
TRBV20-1 SARSPTGGISEAF
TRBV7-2 ASSLEGTGAEKLF
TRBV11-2 ASSYRSGGEAF
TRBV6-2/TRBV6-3 ASRTPGQGGPLH
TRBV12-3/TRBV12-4 ASRRREDQPQH
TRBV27 ASSRGNTNNEQF
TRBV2 ASTSAPDRVNTEAF
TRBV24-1 ATSAARQGQTEAF
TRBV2 ASTPGTNTEAF
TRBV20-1 SAREAGPGPQH
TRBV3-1 ASSQGPDPTGELF
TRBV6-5 ASSYRGTGYGYT
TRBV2 ASRDDRGQETQY
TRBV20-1 SARRQGMNTEAF
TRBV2 ASSGTYTGLAGGPRPYEQY
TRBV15 ATSQGRSGSVLDNEKLF
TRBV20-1 SVPTGGINYGYT
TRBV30 AWSRTSYNEQF
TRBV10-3 AISGGGARNTEAF
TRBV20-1 SARDGGRSYNEQF
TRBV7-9 ASSLPNNYGYT
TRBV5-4 ASSLVRGGPNEQF
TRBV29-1 SAVPGQRNADTQY
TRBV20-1 SATERQGAAGELF
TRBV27 ASSLGLAGGPFQETQY
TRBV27 ASSLSGSNQPQH
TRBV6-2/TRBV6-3 ASSPGKKQF
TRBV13 ASSPGLAEQY
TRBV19 ASSRGLSSYNEQF
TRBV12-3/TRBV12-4 ASSSHRGRNGNEQF
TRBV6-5 ASSYVRRGTSTDTQY
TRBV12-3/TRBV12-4 ASSRRAGAKETQY
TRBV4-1 ASSQSPLPLH
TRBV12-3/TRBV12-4 ASSGGVSYNEQF
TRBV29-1 SADSPNYGYT
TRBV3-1 ASTWGGYYNEQF
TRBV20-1 SAPRDFSYEQY
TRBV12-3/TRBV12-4 ASSSTGLDGQPQH
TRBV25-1 ASSDFPFPGVF
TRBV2 ASRGETQPQH